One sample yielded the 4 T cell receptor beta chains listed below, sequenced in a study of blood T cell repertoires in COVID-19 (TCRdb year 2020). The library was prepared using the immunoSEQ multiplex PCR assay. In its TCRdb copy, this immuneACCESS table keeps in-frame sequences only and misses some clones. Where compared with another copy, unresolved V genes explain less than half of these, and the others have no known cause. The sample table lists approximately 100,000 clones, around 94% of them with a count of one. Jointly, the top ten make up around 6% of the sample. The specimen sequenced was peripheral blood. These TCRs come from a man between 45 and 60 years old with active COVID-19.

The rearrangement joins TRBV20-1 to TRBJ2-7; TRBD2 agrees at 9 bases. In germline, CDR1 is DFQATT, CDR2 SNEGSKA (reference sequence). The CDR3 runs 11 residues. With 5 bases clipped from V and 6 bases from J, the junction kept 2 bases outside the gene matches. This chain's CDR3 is CSAQREAEQYF. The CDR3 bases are TGCAGTGCTCAGCGGGAGGCCGAGCAGTACTTC.

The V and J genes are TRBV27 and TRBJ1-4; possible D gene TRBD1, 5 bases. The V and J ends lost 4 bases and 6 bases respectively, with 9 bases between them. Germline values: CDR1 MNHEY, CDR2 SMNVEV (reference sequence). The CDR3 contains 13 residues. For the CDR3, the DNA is TGTGCCAGCAGTTCCAGGGCGTATGAAAAACTGTTTTTT. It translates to CASSSRAYEKLFF.

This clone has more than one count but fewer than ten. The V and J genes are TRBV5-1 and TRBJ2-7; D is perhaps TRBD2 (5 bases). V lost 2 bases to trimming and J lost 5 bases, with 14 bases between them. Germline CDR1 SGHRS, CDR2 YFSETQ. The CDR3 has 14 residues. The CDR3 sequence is CASSLGQAEDEQYF. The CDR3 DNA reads TGCGCCAGCAGCTTAGGCCAAGCGGAGGACGAGCAGTACTTC.

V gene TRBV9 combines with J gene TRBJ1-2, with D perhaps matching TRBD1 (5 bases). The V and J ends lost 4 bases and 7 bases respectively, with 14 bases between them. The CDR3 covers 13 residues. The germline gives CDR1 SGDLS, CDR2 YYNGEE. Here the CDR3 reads CASSSGGGLGYTF. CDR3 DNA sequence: TGTGCCAGCAGCTCGGGGGGAGGCCTTGGCTACACCTTC. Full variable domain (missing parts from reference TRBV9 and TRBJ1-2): DSGVTQTPKHLITATGQRVTLRCSPRSGDLSVYWYQQSLDQGLQFLIQYYNGEERAKGNILERFSAQQFPDLHSELNLSSLELGDSALYFCASSSGGGLGYTFGSGTRLTVV.